This TCR beta chain was obtained from a study of T cell repertoires in cytomegalovirus infection. At the level of the study: Public TCR beta signatures indicated both CMV infection and matching HLA type. Whole-study findings and limits: Across the ex vivo response, the dominant clonotypes were HLA-C-restricted CMV-specific TCR beta clonotypes. Accumulated public TCR beta family frequency recognized individuals carrying CMV together with the relevant HLA.

CDR1 SGHDN and CDR2 FVKESK come from the germline V gene. CDR3 size: 13 residues. Trimming cost V 0 bases and J 5 bases, with 7 bases left between them. With regard to this clonotype: The antigen is not known.

TCRdb independently ran MiXCR on the reads; one entry per CDR3 protein. The repertoire holds tens of thousands of distinct CDR3 sequences, with around 30% as singletons. This sequence was found in a human donor in good health (CMV status not recorded). Some clones in this sample may be carry-over from other donors' samples. V is TRBV14 and J is TRBJ1-1; D remains ambiguous. The input for sequencing was CD8+ T cells from cultured PBMCs, taken from culture after CMV antigen stimulation. The CDR3 here is CASSQDLGTEAFF. CDR3 in DNA: TGTGCCAGCAGCCAAGATCTAGGGACTGAAGCTTTCTTT.